This T cell receptor beta chain was obtained from a study of CD8 T cell repertoires and HIV-1 epitope variants (dated by TCRdb to between 2020 and 2021). General notes on the study: T cells were stimulated in separate culture wells with each of twenty-five peptides representing autologous and known Gag and Nef epitope variants. Cultures ran for about 9 days in IMDM with gentamicin, with half-media changes on days 3 and 7 adding IL-2, IL-7 and IL-15. An aliquot of 1M T cells was saved as an uncultured baseline condition, separate from the roughly 80 T cell cultures. Running each culture condition in triplicate, except for one peptide done in duplicate, gave a total of roughly 83 T cell cultures. The epitopes tested were three Gag epitope families plus Nef HW9 and YT9. The control conditions were a CMV, EBV and flu peptide pool, the Ebola AY9 epitope as a negative control, and a well with no peptide. Using the EasySep Human T Cell Enrichment Kit, T cells were enriched and then co-cultured with an equal number of autologous T cell-negative cells acting as antigen-presenting cells. Overall study results and their limits: Eight or nine antigen-specific TCR beta clonotypes were identified, and 6 or 7 of them appeared cross-reactive for autologous or known escape epitope variants. The assay identified only TCR beta chains and indicated proliferation in response to antigen, without indicating T cell function or cytokine profile. A handful of clonotypes recognized the Nef KF9 family and one the HW9 family, with no responses to the TAALDMSHF plasma variant.

The EasySep Human CD8+ T Cell Enrichment Kit was used on day 10 to isolate CD8+ T cells from every culture. The CDR3 covers 14 residues, taking in both the cysteine and the phenylalanine. The CDR3 DNA has 42 bases and is translated from base 1. After removal of 6 bases from V and 8 bases from J, the junction retains 7 bases not matched to a gene. Per the germline V gene, SNHLY is the CDR1 and FYNNEI is the CDR2. Sequencing of TCR beta CDR3 regions was done on the immunoSEQ platform at survey depth. The QIAamp DNA micro kit was used to extract genomic DNA from every cultured and uncultured CD8+ T cell population. In the original analysis: Any sample with under 5,000 productive reads was excluded, and this exclusion removed about 7% of the roughly 80 cultures stimulated with HIV peptides. A MANAFEST web app trimmed sequences to CDR3 and removed nonproductive sequences, CDR3s under 5 amino acids, and those not starting C or ending F/W. Clonotypes were classified as antigen-specific only if expansion was observed in at least 2 of 3 replicates versus the no-peptide control at FDR 0.01, only within one epitope family. A specific clonotype also had to show a frequency at least fivefold higher than in wells stimulated with peptides from other epitope families. Entries here come from immuneACCESS through TCRdb and include only in-frame sequences with V and J called. Some clones fail to appear in such tables; in the studies checked, an unresolved V gene covers under half of the shortfall, and the cause of the remainder is unknown. The V and J calls and clone size come from that table; D and trimming were worked out from the DNA. A total of over 1,500 clones appear in this sample, around 72% of them only once. The ten largest clones add up to 35% to 50% of the sample.

This clone was counted a few times. Its recognized antigen is unknown. Qualities for individual bases were not recorded, and no much larger clone is one base off. Sequenced: cultured CD8+ T cells derived from PBMCs. The chain was built from TRBV2 and TRBJ1-2, with TRBD1 identical over 12 junction bases. This clonotype was sampled from a male donor with HIV. Here is the DNA: TGTGCCAGCAGCGACCGGGACAGGGGGCTCGGCTACACCTTC. This translates into CASSDRDRGLGYTF.